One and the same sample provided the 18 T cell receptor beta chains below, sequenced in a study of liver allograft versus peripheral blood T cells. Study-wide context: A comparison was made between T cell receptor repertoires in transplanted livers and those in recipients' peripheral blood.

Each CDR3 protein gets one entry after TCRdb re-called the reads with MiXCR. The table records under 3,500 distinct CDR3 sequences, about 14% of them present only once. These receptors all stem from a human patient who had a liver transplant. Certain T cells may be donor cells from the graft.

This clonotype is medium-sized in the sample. DNA of the CDR3: TGTGCCAGTAGTTCGTCAAGCGGGGGGGGTTACAATGAGCAGTTCTTC. This sequence encodes CASSSSSGGGYNEQFF. The rearrangement joins TRBV19 to TRBJ2-1; TRBD2 aligns across 10 bases. V dropped 5 bases and J dropped 4; count of bases not matched to a gene: 8. This CDR3 has 16 amino acids. Germline CDR1 and CDR2: LNHDA and SQIVND (reference sequence).

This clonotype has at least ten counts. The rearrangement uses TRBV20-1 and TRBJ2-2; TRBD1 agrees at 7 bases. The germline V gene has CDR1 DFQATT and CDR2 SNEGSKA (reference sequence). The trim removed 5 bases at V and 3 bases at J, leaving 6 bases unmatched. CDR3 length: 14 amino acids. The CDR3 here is CSASQGKDTGELFF. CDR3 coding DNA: TGCAGTGCTTCACAGGGGAAGGACACCGGGGAGCTGTTTTTT.

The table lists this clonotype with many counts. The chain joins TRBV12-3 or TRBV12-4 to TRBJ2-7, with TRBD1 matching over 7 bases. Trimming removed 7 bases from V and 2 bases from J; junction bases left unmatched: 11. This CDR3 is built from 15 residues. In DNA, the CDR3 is TGTGCCAGCAACATGGACAGGTCCCTTCCCTACGAGCAGTACTTC. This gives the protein CASNMDRSLPYEQYF.

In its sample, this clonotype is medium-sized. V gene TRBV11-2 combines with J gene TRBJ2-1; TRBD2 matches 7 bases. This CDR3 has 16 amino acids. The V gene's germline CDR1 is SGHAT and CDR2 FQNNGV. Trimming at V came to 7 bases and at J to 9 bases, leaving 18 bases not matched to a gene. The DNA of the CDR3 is TGTGCCAGCATCAACCGGGGCCAAAGCGGGATGGGTGAGCAGTTCTTC. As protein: CASINRGQSGMGEQFF.

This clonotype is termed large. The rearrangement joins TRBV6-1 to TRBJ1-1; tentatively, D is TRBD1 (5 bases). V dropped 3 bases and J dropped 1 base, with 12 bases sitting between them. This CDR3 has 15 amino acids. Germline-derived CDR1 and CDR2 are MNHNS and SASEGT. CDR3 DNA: TGTGCCAGCAGTGATTGGGGACTCCAGAACACTGAAGCTTTCTTT. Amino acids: CASSDWGLQNTEAFF.

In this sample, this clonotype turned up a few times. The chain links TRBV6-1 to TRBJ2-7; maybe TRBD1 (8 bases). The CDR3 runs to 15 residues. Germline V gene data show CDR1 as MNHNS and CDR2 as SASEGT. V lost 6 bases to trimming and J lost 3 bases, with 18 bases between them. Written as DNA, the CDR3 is TGTGCCAGCAGAAGGGAGGGGACAGGAGTCTACGAGCAGTACTTC. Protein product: CASRREGTGVYEQYF.

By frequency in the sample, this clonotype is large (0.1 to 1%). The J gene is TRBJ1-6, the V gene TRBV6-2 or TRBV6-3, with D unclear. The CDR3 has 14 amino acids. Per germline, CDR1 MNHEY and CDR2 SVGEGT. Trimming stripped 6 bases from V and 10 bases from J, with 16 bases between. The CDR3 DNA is TGTGCCAGCAGCAAGGAAATCGGTGCCTCACCCCTCCACTTT. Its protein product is CASSKEIGASPLHF.

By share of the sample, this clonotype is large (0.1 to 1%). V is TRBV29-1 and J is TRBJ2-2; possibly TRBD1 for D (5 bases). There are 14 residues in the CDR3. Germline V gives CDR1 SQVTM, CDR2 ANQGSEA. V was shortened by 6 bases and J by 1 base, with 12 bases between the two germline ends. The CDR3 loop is CSVPPTGNTGELFF. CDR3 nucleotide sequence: TGCAGCGTACCCCCAACAGGGAACACCGGGGAGCTGTTTTTT.

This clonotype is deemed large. The CDR3 loop is CASSEETGANVLTF. DNA for the CDR3: TGTGCCAGCAGTGAAGAGACTGGGGCCAACGTCCTGACTTTC. V is TRBV6-1 and J is TRBJ2-6; D not resolved. CDR3 length equals 14 residues. Trimming shortened V by 1 base and J by 2 bases, and 3 bases separated the two germline ends. Germline V CDR1 and CDR2: MNHNS, SASEGT.

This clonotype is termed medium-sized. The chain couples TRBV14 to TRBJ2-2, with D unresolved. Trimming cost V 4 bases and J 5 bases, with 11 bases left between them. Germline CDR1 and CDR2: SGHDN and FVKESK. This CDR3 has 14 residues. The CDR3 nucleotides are TGTGCCAGCAGCCTTCGACCAGGTACCGGGGAGCTGTTTTTT. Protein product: CASSLRPGTGELFF.

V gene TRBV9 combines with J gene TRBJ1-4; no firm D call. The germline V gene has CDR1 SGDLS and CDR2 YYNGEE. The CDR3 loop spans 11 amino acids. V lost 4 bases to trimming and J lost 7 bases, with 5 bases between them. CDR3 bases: TGTGCCAGCAGCCGGGGTGAAAAACTGTTTTTT. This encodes CASSRGEKLFF.

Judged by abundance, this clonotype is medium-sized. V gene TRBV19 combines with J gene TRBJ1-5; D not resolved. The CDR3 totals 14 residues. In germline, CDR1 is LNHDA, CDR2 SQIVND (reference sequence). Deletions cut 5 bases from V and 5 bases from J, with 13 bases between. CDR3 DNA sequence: TGTGCCAGTAGTCTAGGGAAATCAGATCAGCCCCAGCATTTT. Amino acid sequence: CASSLGKSDQPQHF.

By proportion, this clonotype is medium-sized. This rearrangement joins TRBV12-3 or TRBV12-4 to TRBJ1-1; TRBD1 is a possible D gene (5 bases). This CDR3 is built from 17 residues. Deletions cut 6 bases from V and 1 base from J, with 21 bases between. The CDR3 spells CASRESTVVATNTEAFF. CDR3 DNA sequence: TGTGCCAGCAGGGAATCGACAGTCGTGGCAACGAACACTGAAGCTTTCTTT.

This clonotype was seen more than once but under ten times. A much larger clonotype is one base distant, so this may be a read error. CDR3 nucleotide sequence: TGTGTCAGCTCAACCCAGGGCTACGAGCAGTACTTC. Translation gives CVSSTQGYEQYF. This chain links TRBV18 with TRBJ2-7; weak D call: TRBD1 (5 bases). The CDR3 consists of 12 residues. CDR1 is KGHSH and CDR2 is LQKENI in the germline V gene.

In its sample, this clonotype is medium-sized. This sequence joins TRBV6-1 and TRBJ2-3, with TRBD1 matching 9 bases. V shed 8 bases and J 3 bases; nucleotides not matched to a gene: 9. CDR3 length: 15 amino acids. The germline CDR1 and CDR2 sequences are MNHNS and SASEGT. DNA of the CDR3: TGTGCCAGCGGAGAGACCGGGACAGGGACAGATACGCAGTATTTT. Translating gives CASGETGTGTDTQYF.

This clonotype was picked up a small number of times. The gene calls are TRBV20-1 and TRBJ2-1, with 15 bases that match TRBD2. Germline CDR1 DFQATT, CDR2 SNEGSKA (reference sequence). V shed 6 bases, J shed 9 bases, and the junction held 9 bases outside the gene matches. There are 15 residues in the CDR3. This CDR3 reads CSAGGLAGGPSEQFF. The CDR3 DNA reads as TGCAGTGCCGGAGGACTAGCGGGGGGGCCGAGTGAGCAGTTCTTC.

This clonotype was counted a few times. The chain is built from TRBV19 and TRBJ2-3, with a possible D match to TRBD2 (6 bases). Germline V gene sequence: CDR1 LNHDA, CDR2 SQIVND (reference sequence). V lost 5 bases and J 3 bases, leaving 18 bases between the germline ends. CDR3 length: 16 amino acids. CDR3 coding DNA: TGTGCCAGTAGTGCAGGCCCGGCGGGGCGGACAGATACGCAGTATTTT. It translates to CASSAGPAGRTDTQYF.

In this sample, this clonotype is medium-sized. CDR3 loop: CASRRTGPNTGELFF. DNA of the CDR3: TGTGCCAGCCGACGGACAGGGCCAAACACCGGGGAGCTGTTTTTT. The chain combines TRBV6-5 with TRBJ2-2, with TRBD1 matching over 8 bases. V was pared by 8 bases and J by 2 bases, with 7 bases of the junction left unmatched. The CDR3 is 15 residues long. CDR1 MNHEY and CDR2 SVGAGI come from the germline V gene.